This TCR beta chain is drawn from a study of T cell responses to AZD1222 COVID-19 vaccine. Findings and caveats of the study: Unmutated regions of variants are reportedly targeted by nearly half of spike-specific TCRs. In a largely white British group with more females than males, clonal diversity was possibly underestimated. No day 14 peak samples; only post-peak repertoires were characterized.

Some clones are missing from TCRdb's copy, which holds only in-frame ones; the method was immunoSEQ multiplex PCR. In the table there are around 140,000 clones, about 93% of which are singletons. The germline CDR1 and CDR2 sequences are SGDLS and YYNGEE. The CDR3 length is 15 residues. The V gene lost 2 bases and the J gene lost 2 bases, with 14 bases spanning the gap. Comments on this clone: Its specificity is unknown.

The chain combines TRBV9 with TRBJ2-7, with D perhaps TRBD2 (5 bases). The sequence was collected from an adult in good health. Material: peripheral blood, obtained on day 0 of AZD1222 vaccination. This CDR3 is CASSVGGYGPYEQYF. CDR3 bases: TGTGCCAGCAGCGTTGGCGGGTATGGACCCTACGAGCAGTACTTC. The full variable domain, in which reference TRBV9 and TRBJ2-7 provide the parts outside the CDR3, is DSGVTQTPKHLITATGQRVTLRCSPRSGDLSVYWYQQSLDQGLQFLIQYYNGEERAKGNILERFSAQQFPDLHSELNLSSLELGDSALYFCASSVGGYGPYEQYFGPGTRLTVT.